This is a list of T cell receptor beta chains from one sample in a study of cytomegalovirus exposure and HLA in healthy donors. Measured with immunoSEQ multiplex PCR; TCRdb has only the in-frame clones, and not every one. The sample has about 160,000 clones, 95% to 96% seen once. The sequencing input was PBMCs. Source of these receptors: a woman aged 18-29 years in good health and CMV-seronegative. Both conserved end residues are part of each CDR3. A D gene is named only where the DNA matches it firmly. Rows may omit the clone size; those that give it use once, few, many or a size class.

clone size,V gene,D gene,J gene,CDR3 length,CDR3 DNA,CDR3 protein
-,TRBV28,-,TRBJ2-7,11,TGTGCCAGCACCCGAGCCTACGAGCAGTACTTC,CASTRAYEQYF
-,TRBV4-1,-,TRBJ2-5,14,TGCGCCAGCAGCCACCCGGACTTTCAAGAGACCCAGTACTTC,CASSHPDFQETQYF
-,TRBV2,TRBD2,TRBJ2-2,15,TGTGCCAGCACCAGACTAGCGGGGGAGACCGGGGAGCTGTTTTTT,CASTRLAGETGELFF
-,TRBV5-4,TRBD2,TRBJ2-2,17,TGTGCCAGCAGCTTGGGGGTAGCGGGGGCTATTACCGGGGAGCTGTTTTTT,CASSLGVAGAITGELFF
once,TRBV5-1,-,TRBJ2-3,15,TGCGCCAGCAGCTTGTTCGCGGAGAACACAGATACGCAGTATTTT,CASSLFAENTDTQYF
-,TRBV7-2,-,TRBJ1-1,15,TGTGCCAGCAGCCCAGAACTGGGGCCGAACACTGAAGCTTTCTTT,CASSPELGPNTEAFF
-,TRBV29-1,TRBD2,TRBJ2-3,15,TGCAGCGTCTATGGACTAGCGGGGGGGCCAGATACGCAGTATTTT,CSVYGLAGGPDTQYF
-,TRBV6-5,-,TRBJ2-5,14,TGTGCCAGCAGCACCTCCGGGGGAACGGAGACCCAGTACTTC,CASSTSGGTETQYF
-,TRBV6-1,-,TRBJ1-4,15,TGTGCCAGCAGTGAAGCGGGAGTCGGAGGGGAAAAACTGTTTTTT,CASSEAGVGGEKLFF
-,TRBV28,-,TRBJ1-2,15,TGTGCCAGCACCCTTGGGGGGGCACAGGACTATGGCTACACCTTC,CASTLGGAQDYGYTF
-,TRBV2,TRBD1,TRBJ2-3,14,TGTGCCAGCAGTTCTACAGGGGTATTAGATACGCAGTATTTT,CASSSTGVLDTQYF
-,TRBV6-5,-,TRBJ1-3,15,TGTGCCAGCAGTAACCTAGCAGGATCCGGAAACACCATATATTTT,CASSNLAGSGNTIYF
once,TRBV6-1,-,TRBJ2-3,13,TGTGCCAGCAGCCCAAGGGGGGGAGATACGCAGTATTTT,CASSPRGGDTQYF
-,TRBV7-9,-,TRBJ2-7,11,TGTGCCAGCAGCTCGAGGGCCGAGCAGTACTTC,CASSSRAEQYF
once,TRBV5-1,-,TRBJ2-5,14,TGCGCCAGCAGCTTGGGGACAGTTCAAGAGACCCAGTACTTC,CASSLGTVQETQYF
once,TRBV5-6,-,TRBJ2-7,17,TGTGCCAGCAGCTTTTCTCTCTCTAGTATCCCCTCCTACGAGCAGTACTTC,CASSFSLSSIPSYEQYF
-,TRBV29-1,TRBD1,TRBJ1-3,14,TGCAGCGCCGGACAGGGCGACTCTGGAAACACCATATATTTT,CSAGQGDSGNTIYF
-,TRBV2,-,TRBJ1-3,14,TGTGCCAGCAGTACAGGGAGCTCTGGAAACACCATATATTTT,CASSTGSSGNTIYF
-,TRBV25-1,-,TRBJ2-7,11,TGTGCCAGCGGGCGCCGGTACGAGCAGTACTTC,CASGRRYEQYF
-,TRBV14,-,TRBJ2-1,15,TGTGCCAGCAGCCAGGGGGGGGCGACTTACAATGAGCAGTTCTTC,CASSQGGATYNEQFF
-,TRBV4-3,-,TRBJ2-3,15,TGCGCCAGCAGCCACAGGGCCTCAGACGCAGATACGCAGTATTTT,CASSHRASDADTQYF
-,TRBV9,TRBD1,TRBJ1-2,15,TGTGCCAGCAGCGTAAGCTTGACAGGGGGCTCGGGCTACACCTTC,CASSVSLTGGSGYTF
-,TRBV6-5,-,TRBJ2-7,14,TGTGCCAGCACCGATCGTGGCGGGCCCTGGGAGCAGTACTTC,CASTDRGGPWEQYF
-,TRBV6-1,-,TRBJ2-5,14,TGTGCCAGCAGTGACGGGGGATCAGTCGAGACCCAGTACTTC,CASSDGGSVETQYF
few,TRBV30,TRBD1,TRBJ2-3,15,TGTGCCTGGAGTGTGGGGACAGGGGGCGGGGATACGCAGTATTTT,CAWSVGTGGGDTQYF
-,TRBV4-3,TRBD1,TRBJ2-1,16,TGCGCCAGCAGCCAAGATTCGTCCGGGACAGACAATGAGCAGTTCTTC,CASSQDSSGTDNEQFF
-,TRBV4-1,-,TRBJ1-1,15,TGCGCCAGCAGCCACGCCGACAGGATGAACACTGAAGCTTTCTTT,CASSHADRMNTEAFF
once,TRBV19,TRBD2,TRBJ2-7,14,TGTGCCAGTAGCCTTAGCGGGGGAGGCTACGAGCAGTACTTC,CASSLSGGGYEQYF
-,TRBV5-1,-,TRBJ1-2,14,TGCGCCAGCAGCTTGACCCCAGGGCCTGGTGGCTACACCTTC,CASSLTPGPGGYTF
-,TRBV27,-,TRBJ1-1,14,TGTGCCAGCGGCAACAAGGGGGACAATATTGAAGCTTTCTTT,CASGNKGDNIEAFF
once,TRBV18,TRBD1,TRBJ1-4,16,TGTGCCAGCTCACCCCTCGGACAGGCGTCTAATGAAAAACTGTTTTTT,CASSPLGQASNEKLFF
-,TRBV18,-,TRBJ2-1,16,TGTGCCAGCTCACCCCCGGGGACTCCCTTGAGTAATCGGCAGTTCTTC,CASSPPGTPLSNRQFF
-,TRBV5-1,TRBD2,TRBJ2-3,15,TGCGCCAGCAGCTTTAGCGGGGGGCCCACAGATACGCAGTATTTT,CASSFSGGPTDTQYF
-,TRBV7-2,-,TRBJ2-3,13,TGTGCCAGCAGATTTCAGGGGCGAGATACGCAGTATTTT,CASRFQGRDTQYF
-,TRBV7-2,TRBD1,TRBJ1-1,15,TGTGCCAGCAGCCCCCGGACAGGGCCGAACACTGAAGCTTTCTTT,CASSPRTGPNTEAFF
-,TRBV7-2,TRBD2,TRBJ2-1,16,TGTGCCAGCAGCTTAGTTGGGACTAGCGGGGGAAATGAGCAGTTCTTC,CASSLVGTSGGNEQFF
-,TRBV9,TRBD1,TRBJ2-1,20,TGTGCCAGCAGCGTAGCTCCCCGACAGGGGGCAGCAACTAGTTACAATGAGCAGTTCTTC,CASSVAPRQGAATSYNEQFF